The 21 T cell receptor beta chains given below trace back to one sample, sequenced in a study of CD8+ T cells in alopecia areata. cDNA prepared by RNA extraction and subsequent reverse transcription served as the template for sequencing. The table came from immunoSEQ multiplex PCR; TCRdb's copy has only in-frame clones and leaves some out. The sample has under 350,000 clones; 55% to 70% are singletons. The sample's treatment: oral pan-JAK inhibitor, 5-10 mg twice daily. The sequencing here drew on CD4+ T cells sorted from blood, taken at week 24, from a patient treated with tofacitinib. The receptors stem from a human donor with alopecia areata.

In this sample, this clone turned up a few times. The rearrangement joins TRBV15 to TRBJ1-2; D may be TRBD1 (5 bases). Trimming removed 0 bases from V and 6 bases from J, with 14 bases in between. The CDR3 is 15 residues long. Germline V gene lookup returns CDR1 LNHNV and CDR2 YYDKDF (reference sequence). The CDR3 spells CATSRDQGPGNGYTF. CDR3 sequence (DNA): TGTGCCACCAGCAGAGATCAGGGACCCGGGAATGGCTACACCTTC.

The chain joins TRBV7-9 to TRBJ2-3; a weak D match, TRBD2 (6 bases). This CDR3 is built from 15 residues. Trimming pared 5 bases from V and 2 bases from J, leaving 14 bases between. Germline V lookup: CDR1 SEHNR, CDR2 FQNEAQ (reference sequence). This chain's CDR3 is CASSQGGGATDTQYF. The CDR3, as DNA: TGTGCCAGCAGCCAAGGCGGAGGGGCCACAGATACGCAGTATTTT. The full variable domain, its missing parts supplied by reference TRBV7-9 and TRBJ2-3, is DTGVSQNPRHKITKRGQNVTFRCDPISEHNRLYWYRQTLGQGPEFLTYFQNEAQLEKSRLLSDRFSAERPKGSFSTLEIQRTEQGDSAMYLCASSQGGGATDTQYFGPGTRLTVL.

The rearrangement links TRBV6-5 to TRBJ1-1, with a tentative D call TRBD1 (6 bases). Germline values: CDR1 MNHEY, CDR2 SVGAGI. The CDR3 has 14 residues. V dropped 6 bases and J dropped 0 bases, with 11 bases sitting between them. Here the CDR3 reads CASRLTGMNTEAFF. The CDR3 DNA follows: TGTGCCAGCAGGCTAACAGGGATGAACACTGAAGCTTTCTTT.

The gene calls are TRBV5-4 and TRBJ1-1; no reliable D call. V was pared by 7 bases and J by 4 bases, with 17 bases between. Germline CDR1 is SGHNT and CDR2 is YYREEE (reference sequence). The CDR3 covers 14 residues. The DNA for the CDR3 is TGTGCCAGCGGGGAGCCGTTGGGAGGCACTGAAGCTTTCTTT. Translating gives CASGEPLGGTEAFF. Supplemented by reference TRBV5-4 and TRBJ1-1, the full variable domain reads ETGVTQSPTHLIKTRGQQVTLRCSSQSGHNTVSWYQQALGQGPQFIFQYYREEENGRGNFPPRFSGLQFPNYSSELNVNALELDDSALYLCASGEPLGGTEAFFGQGTRLTVV.

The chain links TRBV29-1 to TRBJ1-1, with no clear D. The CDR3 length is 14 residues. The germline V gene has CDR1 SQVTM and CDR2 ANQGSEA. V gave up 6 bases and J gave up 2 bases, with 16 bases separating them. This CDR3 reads CSVGYPIGNTEAFF. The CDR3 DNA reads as TGCAGCGTCGGGTACCCGATCGGAAACACTGAAGCTTTCTTT.

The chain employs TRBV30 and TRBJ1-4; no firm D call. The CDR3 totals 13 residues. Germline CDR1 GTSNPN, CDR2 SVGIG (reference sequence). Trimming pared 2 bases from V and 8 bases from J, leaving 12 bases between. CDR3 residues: CAWSLMEKEKLFF. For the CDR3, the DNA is TGTGCCTGGAGTTTAATGGAGAAGGAAAAACTGTTTTTT.

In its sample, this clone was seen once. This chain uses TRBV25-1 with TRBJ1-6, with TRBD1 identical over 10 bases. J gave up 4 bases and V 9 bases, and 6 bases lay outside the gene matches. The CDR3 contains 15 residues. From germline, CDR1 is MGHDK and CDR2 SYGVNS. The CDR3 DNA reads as TGTGCCAGACCGACAGGGGGCGAGTATAATTCACCCCTCCACTTT. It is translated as CARPTGGEYNSPLHF.

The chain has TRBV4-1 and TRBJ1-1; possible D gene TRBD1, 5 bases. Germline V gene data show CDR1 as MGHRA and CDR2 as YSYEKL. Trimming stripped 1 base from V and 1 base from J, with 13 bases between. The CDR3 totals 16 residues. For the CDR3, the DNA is TGCGCCAGCAGCCAAGGGAGGGGCTCGGGGAACACTGAAGCTTTCTTT. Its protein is CASSQGRGSGNTEAFF.

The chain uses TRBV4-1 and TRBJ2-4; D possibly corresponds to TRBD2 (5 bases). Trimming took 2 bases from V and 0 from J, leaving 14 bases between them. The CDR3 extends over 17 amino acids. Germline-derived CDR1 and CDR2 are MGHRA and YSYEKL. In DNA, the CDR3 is TGCGCCAGCAGCCAACCGGGAACCGGGGTAGCCAAAAACATTCAGTACTTC. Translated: CASSQPGTGVAKNIQYF.

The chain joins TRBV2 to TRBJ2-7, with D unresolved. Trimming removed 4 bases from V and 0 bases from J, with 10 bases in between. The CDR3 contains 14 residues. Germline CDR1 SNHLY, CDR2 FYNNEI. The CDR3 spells CASSVSTASYEQYF. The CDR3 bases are TGTGCCAGCAGTGTCTCAACAGCCTCCTACGAGCAGTACTTC. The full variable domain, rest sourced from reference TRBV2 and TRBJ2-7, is EPEVTQTPSHQVTQMGQEVILRCVPISNHLYFYWYRQILGQKVEFLVSFYNNEISEKSEIFDDQFSVERPDGSNFTLKIRSTKLEDSAMYFCASSVSTASYEQYFGPGTRLTVT.

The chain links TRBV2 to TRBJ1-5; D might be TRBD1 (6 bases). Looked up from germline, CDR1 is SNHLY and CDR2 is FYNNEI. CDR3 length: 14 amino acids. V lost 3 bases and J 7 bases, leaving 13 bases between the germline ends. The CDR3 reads CASSEVGADQPQHF. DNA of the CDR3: TGTGCCAGCAGTGAGGTGGGGGCAGACCAGCCCCAGCATTTT.

The CDR3: CASTPRTSYGYTF. For the CDR3, the DNA is TGTGCCAGCACCCCCCGGACGTCGTATGGCTACACCTTC. The chain uses TRBV5-6 and TRBJ1-2, with D unresolved. The ends were cut back, 6 bases at V and 5 bases at J, with 14 bases in the middle. Germline V lookup: CDR1 SGHDT, CDR2 YYEEEE. This CDR3 has 13 amino acids.

CDR3 DNA: TGCGCCAGCAGCTTGGAGACTAGCGGGCAAGAGACCCAGTACTTC. Its translation: CASSLETSGQETQYF. The gene calls are TRBV5-1 and TRBJ2-5; 10 positions agree with TRBD2. The CDR3 contains 15 residues. J gave up 2 bases and V 0 bases, and 1 base lay outside the gene matches. Germline V gene sequence: CDR1 SGHRS, CDR2 YFSETQ.

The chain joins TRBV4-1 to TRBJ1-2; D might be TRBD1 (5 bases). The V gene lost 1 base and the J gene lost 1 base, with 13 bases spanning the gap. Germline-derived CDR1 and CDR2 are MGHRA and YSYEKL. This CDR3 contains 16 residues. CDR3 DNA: TGCGCCAGCAGCCAAGCGCCAGCCAGGGATAACTATGGCTACACCTTC. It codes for CASSQAPARDNYGYTF.

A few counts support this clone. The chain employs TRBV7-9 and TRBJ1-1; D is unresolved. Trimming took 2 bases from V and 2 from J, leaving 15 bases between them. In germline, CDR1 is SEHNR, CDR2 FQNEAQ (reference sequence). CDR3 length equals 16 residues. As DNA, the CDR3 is TGTGCCAGCAGCTTATTCAGGAGCCCGGCCAACACTGAAGCTTTCTTT. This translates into CASSLFRSPANTEAFF.

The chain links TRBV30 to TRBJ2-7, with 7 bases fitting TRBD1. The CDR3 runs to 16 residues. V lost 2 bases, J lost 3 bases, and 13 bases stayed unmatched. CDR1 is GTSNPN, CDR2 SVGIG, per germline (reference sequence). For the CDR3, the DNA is TGTGCCTGGAGTCCAACGGACAGGTTCAGGTTCTACGAGCAGTACTTC. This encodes CAWSPTDRFRFYEQYF. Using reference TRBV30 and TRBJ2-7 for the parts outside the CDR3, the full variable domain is SQTIHQWPATLVQPVGSPLSLECTVEGTSNPNLYWYRQAAGRGLQLLFYSVGIGQISSEVPQNLSASRPQDRQFILSSKKLLLSDSGFYLCAWSPTDRFRFYEQYFGPGTRLTVT.

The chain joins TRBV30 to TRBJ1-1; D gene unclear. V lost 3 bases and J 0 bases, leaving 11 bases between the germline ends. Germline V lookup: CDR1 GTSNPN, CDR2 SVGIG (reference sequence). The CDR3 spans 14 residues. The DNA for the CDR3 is TGTGCCTGGAGCCTCGGGCCTATGAACACTGAAGCTTTCTTT. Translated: CAWSLGPMNTEAFF.

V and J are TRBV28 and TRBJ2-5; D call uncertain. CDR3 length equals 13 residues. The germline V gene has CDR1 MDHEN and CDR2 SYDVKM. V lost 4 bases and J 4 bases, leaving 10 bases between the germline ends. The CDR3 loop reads CASSSSNVETQYF. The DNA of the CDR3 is TGTGCCAGCAGTTCAAGTAATGTAGAGACCCAGTACTTC. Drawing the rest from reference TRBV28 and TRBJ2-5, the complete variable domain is DVKVTQSSRYLVKRTGEKVFLECVQDMDHENMFWYRQDPGLGLRLIYFSYDVKMKEKGDIPEGYSVSREKKERFSLILESASTNQTSMYLCASSSSNVETQYFGPGTRLLVL.

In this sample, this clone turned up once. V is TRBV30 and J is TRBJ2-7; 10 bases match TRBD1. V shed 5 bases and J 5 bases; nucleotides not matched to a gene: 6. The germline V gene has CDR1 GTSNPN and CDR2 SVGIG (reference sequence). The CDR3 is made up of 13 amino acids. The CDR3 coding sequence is TGTGCCTGGTGCCGGGACAGGGGTCACGAGCAGTACTTC. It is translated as CAWCRDRGHEQYF.

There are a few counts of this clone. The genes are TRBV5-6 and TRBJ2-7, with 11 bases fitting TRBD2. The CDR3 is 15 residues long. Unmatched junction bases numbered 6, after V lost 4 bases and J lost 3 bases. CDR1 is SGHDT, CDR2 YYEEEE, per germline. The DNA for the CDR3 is TGTGCCAGCAGCCAGGGACTAGCGGACTTCTACGAGCAGTACTTC. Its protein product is CASSQGLADFYEQYF.

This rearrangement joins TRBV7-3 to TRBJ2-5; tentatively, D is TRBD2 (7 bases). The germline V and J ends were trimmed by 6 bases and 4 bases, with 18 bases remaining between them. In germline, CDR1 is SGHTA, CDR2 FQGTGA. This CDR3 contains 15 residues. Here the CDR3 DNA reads TGTGCCAGCAGTTCCCCCAGGGAGGGGGTAGAGACCCAGTACTTC. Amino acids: CASSSPREGVETQYF.